Below, one TCR beta chain is given with its context. CDR3 length: 13 amino acids. CDR1 MDHEN and CDR2 SYDVKM come from the germline V gene. Trimming stripped 2 bases from V and 1 base from J, with 5 bases between. In the authors' methods: Counts of nucleated cells, estimated from reference gene primer amplification, were obtained. Measured with immunoSEQ multiplex PCR; TCRdb has only the in-frame clones, and not every one. The DNA was the basis for D and trimming; V, J and clone size are from that table. The sample contains fewer than 500,000 clones, 85% to 90% of which appear only once. Seattle researchers signed up patients amid active infection and tracked them longitudinally. This sample is part of a study of blood T cell repertoires in COVID-19. Turning to the study itself: T cells, B-cell-depleted T cells, or PBMCs supplied cDNA or gDNA.

The chain links TRBV28 to TRBJ1-1; D not certain. The TCR comes from a young man with COVID-19, enrolled during active disease. The specimen sequenced was peripheral blood. CDR3 DNA sequence: TGTGCCAGCAGTTTACACAGGAACACTGAAGCTTTCTTT. Encoded protein: CASSLHRNTEAFF.